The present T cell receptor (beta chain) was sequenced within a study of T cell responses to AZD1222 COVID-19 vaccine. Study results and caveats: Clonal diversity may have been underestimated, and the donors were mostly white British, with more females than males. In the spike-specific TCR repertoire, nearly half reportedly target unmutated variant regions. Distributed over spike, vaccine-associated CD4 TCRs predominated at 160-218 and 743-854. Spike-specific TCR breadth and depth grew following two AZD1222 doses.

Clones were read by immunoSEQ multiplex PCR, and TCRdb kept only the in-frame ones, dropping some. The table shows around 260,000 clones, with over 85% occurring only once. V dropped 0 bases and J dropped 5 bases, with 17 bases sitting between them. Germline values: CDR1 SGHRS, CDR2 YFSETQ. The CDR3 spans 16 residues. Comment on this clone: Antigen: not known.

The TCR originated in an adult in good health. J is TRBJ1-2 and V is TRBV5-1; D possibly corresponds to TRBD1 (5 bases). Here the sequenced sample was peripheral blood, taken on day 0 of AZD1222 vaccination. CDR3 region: CASSLAGTGELYGYTF. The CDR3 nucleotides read TGCGCCAGCAGCTTGGCCGGGACCGGGGAACTGTATGGCTACACCTTC.